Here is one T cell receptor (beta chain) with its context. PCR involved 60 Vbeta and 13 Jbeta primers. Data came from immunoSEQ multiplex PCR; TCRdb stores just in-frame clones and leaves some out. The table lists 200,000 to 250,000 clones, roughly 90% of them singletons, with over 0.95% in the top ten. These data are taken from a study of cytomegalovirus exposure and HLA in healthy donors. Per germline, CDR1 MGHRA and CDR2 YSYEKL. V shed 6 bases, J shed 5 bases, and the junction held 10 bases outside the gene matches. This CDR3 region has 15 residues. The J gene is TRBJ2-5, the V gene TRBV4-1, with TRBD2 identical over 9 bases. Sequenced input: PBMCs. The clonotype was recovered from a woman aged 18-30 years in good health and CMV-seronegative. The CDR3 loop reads CASSPSKRGDETQYF. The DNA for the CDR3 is TGCGCCAGCAGTCCTAGCAAGCGGGGGGATGAGACCCAGTACTTC.